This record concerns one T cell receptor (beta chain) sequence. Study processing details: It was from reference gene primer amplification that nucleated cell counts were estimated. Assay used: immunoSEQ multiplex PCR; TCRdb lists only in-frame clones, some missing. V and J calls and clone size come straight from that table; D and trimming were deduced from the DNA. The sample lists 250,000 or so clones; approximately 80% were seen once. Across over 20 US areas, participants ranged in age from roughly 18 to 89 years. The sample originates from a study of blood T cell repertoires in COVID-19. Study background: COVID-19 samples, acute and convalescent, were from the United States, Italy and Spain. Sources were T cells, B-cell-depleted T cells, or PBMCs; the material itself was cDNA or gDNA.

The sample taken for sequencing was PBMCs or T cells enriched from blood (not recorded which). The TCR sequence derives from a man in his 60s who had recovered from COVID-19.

The CDR3 region is CASSVGTGANEQFF. The DNA of the CDR3 is TGTGCCAGCAGCGTAGGGACAGGGGCTAATGAGCAGTTCTTC. The V gene is TRBV9, the J gene TRBJ2-1, with 9 bases identical to TRBD1. Germline values: CDR1 SGDLS, CDR2 YYNGEE. There are 14 residues in the CDR3. V lost 0 bases and J lost 7; bases outside the gene matches: 2.